The entry below describes one T cell receptor beta chain. The specificity of this receptor is unknown. No much larger clone is present one base from it, and per-base qualities are unavailable. The source of the sample is a study of early T cells in non-severe SARS-CoV-2 infection (dated by TCRdb to the early 2020s). As for the study more broadly: Because TCR sequencing was done on bulk RNA from unsorted whole blood, the alpha and beta chains could not be paired. Study-wide conclusions, independent of this receptor: VDJdb matching was skewed toward anti-spike CD8 responses and likely underestimated virus-specific expansions, missing private and CD4 specificities.

Set within a cohort of healthcare workers in London, UK, this nested case-control study involved weekly PCR testing of nasopharyngeal swabs along with blood sampling. Healthcare workers were recruited between 23 and 31 March 2020, during the week of the UK lockdown, and were followed weekly for up to about 16 weeks. The germline V gene (reference sequence) provides CDR1 LGHDT and CDR2 YNNKEL. V and J are truncated by 1 base and 2 bases respectively, leaving an intervening sequence of 6 bases. Taken from cysteine to phenylalanine, the CDR3 has 14 residues. Just the 42-base CDR3 DNA is kept, in frame starting at base 1. The protocol used for the library was 5' RACE. Sequenced using a NextSeq 500. The TCR library protocol attached unique molecular identifiers to individual cDNA molecules to correct for sequencing error and PCR bias. Both TCR alpha and beta chains were sequenced, and tight co-correlation was observed between alpha and beta sequence abundances in each sample. The authors' analysis ran thus. V gene, J gene and CDR3 annotation of TCR sequences was performed with Decombinator V4. Expanded TCRs were defined as changing significantly between any two time points under a Poisson model with p below 0.0001. TCR abundances were normalised to the total number of TCRs sequenced in each sample and reported as counts per million. MAIT TCRs were defined by TRAV1-2 paired with TRAJ12, TRAJ20 or TRAJ33, and iNKT TCRs by TRAV10 paired with TRAJ18. VDJdb, accessed 1 November 2021, was searched for CMV, EBV and SARS-CoV-2 annotated TCRs, excluding TCRs annotated for multiple antigens. Using fastp trimming at Q25 and MiXCR clonotype assembly, TCRdb reanalyzed the public sequencing data and kept in-frame beta chains. Each record represents a unique CDR3 protein, reported with the most common genes and DNA among its rows. These V and J calls originate from TCRdb's pipeline instead of the authors' own analysis. Present in this sample are roughly 40,000 distinct CDR3 sequences, 6% to 7.5% of which were seen just once. The top ten clones comprise approximately 4.5% of the sample.

Recombination connected TRBV3-1 to TRBJ1-5; the D gene lacks a confident call. Material: whole blood. This TCR came from an adult who was a healthcare worker with PCR-confirmed SARS-CoV-2 infection or an uninfected control (not recorded which). The DNA sequence reads TGTGCCAGCAGCCAAGTAGGCCGCAATCAGCCCCAGCATTTT. Translated, it gives CASSQVGRNQPQHF.